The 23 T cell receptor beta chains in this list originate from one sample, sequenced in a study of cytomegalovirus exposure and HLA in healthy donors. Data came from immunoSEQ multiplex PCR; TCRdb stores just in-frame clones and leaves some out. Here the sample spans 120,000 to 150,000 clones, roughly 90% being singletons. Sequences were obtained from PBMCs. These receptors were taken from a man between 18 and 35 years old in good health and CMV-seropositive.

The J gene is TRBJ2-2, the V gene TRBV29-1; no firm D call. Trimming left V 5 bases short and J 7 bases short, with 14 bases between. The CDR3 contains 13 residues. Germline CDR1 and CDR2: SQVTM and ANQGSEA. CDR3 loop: CSVLSISGGELFF. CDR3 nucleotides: TGCAGCGTTCTTTCGATTTCGGGCGGGGAGCTGTTTTTT.

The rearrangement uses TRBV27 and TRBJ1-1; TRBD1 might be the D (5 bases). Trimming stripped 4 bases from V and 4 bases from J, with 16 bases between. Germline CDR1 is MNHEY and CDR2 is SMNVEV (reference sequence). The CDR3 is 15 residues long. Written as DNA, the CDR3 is TGTGCCAGCAGTTATACAATAGCGGGGGGCACTGAAGCTTTCTTT. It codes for CASSYTIAGGTEAFF.

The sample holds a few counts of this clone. Here the CDR3 DNA reads TGTGCCAGCAGTAGCGGGCTGGGTTCACCCCTCCACTTT. It codes for CASSSGLGSPLHF. The chain recombines TRBV6-4 with TRBJ1-6; the D is unclear. CDR1 and CDR2 (germline): MRHNA, SNTAGT. Trimming removed 5 bases from V and 9 bases from J, with 11 bases in between. The CDR3 loop spans 13 amino acids.

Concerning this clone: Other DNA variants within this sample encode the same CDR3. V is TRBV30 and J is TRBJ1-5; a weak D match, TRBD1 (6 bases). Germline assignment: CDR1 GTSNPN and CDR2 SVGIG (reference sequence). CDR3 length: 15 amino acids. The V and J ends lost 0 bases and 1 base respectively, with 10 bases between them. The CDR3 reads CAWSVGGHSNQPQHF. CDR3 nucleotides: TGTGCCTGGAGTGTAGGGGGTCACAGCAATCAGCCCCAGCATTTT.

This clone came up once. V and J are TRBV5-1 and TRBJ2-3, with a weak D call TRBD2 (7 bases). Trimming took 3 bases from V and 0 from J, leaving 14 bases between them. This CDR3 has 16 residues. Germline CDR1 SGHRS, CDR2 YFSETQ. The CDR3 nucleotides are TGCGCCAGCAGCTCCACTGGGGGGGCTAGCACAGATACGCAGTATTTT. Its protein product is CASSSTGGASTDTQYF. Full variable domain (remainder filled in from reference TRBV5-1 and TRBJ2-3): KAGVTQTPRYLIKTRGQQVTLSCSPISGHRSVSWYQQTPGQGLQFLFEYFSETQRNKGNFPGRFSGRQFSNSRSEMNVSTLELGDSALYLCASSSTGGASTDTQYFGPGTRLTVL.

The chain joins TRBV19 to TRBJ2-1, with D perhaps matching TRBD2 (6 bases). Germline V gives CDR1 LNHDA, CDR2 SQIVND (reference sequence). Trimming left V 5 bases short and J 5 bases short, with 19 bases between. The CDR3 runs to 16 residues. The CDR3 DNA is TGTGCCAGTAGTCCACTGTGGAGGGGCATCGACAATGAGCAGTTCTTC. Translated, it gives CASSPLWRGIDNEQFF.

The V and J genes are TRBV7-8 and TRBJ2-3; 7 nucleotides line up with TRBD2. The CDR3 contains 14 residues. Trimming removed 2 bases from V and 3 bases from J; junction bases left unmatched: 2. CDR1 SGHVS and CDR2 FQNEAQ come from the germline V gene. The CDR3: CASSLRTSTDTQYF. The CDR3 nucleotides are TGTGCCAGCAGCTTACGGACTAGTACAGATACGCAGTATTTT.

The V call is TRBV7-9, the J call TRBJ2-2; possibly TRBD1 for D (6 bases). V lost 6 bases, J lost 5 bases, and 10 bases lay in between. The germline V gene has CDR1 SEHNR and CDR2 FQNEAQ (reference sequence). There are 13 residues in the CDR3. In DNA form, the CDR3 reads TGTGCCAGCAGGCCAACAGGGACCGGGGAGCTGTTTTTT. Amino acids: CASRPTGTGELFF. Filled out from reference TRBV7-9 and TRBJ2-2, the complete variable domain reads DTGVSQNPRHKITKRGQNVTFRCDPISEHNRLYWYRQTLGQGPEFLTYFQNEAQLEKSRLLSDRFSAERPKGSFSTLEIQRTEQGDSAMYLCASRPTGTGELFFGEGSRLTVL.

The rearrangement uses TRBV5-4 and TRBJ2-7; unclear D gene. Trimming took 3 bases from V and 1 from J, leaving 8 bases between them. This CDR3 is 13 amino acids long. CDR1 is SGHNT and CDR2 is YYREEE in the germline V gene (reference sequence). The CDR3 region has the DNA TGTGCCAGCAGCTACCGCGGATCCTACGAGCAGTACTTC. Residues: CASSYRGSYEQYF.

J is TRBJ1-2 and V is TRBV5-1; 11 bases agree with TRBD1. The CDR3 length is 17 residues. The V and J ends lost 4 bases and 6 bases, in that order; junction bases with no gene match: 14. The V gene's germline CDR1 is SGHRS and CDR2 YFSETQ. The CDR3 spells CASSLLGRTGGADGYTF. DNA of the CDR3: TGCGCCAGCAGCCTTCTAGGTCGGACAGGGGGCGCAGATGGCTACACCTTC.

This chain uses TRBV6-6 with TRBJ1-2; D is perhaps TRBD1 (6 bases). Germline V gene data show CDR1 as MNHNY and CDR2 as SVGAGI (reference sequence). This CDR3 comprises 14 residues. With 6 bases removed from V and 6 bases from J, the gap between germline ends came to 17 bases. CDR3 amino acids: CASRTLQQGHGYTF. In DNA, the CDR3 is TGTGCCAGCAGGACCCTACAACAGGGCCATGGCTACACCTTC.

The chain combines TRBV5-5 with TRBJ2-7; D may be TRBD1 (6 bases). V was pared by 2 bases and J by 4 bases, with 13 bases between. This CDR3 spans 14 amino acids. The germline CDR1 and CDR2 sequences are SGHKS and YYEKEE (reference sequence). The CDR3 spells CASSFMPGAYEQYF. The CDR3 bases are TGTGCCAGCAGCTTTATGCCAGGGGCGTACGAGCAGTACTTC. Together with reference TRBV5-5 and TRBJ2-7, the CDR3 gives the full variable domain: DAGVTQSPTHLIKTRGQQVTLRCSPISGHKSVSWYQQVLGQGPQFIFQYYEKEERGRGNFPDRFSARQFPNYSSELNVNALLLGDSALYLCASSFMPGAYEQYFGPGTRLTVT.

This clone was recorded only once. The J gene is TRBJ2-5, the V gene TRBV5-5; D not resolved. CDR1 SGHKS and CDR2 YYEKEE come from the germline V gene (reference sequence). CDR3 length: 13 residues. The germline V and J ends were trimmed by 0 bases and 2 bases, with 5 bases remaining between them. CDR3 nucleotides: TGTGCCAGCAGCTTGGGGAGTCAAGAGACCCAGTACTTC. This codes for CASSLGSQETQYF.

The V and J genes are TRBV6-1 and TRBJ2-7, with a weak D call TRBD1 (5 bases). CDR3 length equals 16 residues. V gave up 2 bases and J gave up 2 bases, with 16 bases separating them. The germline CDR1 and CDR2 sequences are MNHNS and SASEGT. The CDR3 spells CASSENPGIRTYEQYF. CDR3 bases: TGTGCCAGCAGTGAAAATCCAGGGATAAGAACCTACGAGCAGTACTTC.

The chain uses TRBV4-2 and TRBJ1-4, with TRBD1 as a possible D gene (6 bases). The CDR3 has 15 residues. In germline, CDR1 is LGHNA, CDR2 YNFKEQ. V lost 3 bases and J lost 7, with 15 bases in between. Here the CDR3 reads CASSQETGLGEKLFF. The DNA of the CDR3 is TGTGCCAGCAGCCAGGAAACAGGGTTGGGTGAAAAACTGTTTTTT.

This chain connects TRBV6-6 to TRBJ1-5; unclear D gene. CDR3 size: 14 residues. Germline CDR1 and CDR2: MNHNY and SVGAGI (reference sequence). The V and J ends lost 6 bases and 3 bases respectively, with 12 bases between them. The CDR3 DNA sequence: TGTGCCAGCAGCCCCGGAGTAGACAATCAGCCCCAGCATTTT. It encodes CASSPGVDNQPQHF.

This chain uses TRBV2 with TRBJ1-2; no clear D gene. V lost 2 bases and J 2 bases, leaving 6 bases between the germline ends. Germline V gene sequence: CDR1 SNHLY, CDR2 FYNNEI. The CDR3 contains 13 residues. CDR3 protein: CASSESVNYGYTF. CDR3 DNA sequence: TGTGCCAGCAGTGAATCTGTAAACTATGGCTACACCTTC.

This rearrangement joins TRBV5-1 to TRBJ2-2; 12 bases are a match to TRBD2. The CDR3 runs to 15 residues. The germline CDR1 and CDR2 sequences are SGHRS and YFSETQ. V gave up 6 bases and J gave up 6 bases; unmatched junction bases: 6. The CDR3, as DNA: TGCGCCAGCACCATAGGACTAGCGGGACCCGGGGAGCTGTTTTTT. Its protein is CASTIGLAGPGELFF.

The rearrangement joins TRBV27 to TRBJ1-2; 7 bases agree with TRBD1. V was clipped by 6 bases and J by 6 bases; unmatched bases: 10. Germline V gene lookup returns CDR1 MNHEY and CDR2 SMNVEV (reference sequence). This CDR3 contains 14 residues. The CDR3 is CASRPWTGINGYTF. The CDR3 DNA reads TGTGCCAGCAGGCCCTGGACAGGCATCAATGGCTACACCTTC.

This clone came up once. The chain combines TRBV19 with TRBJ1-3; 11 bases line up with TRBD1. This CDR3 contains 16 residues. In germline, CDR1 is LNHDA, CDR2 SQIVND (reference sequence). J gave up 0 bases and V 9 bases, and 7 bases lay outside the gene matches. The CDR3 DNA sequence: TGTGCCAGCGCCGAGGGGACAGGGGGCTCTGGAAACACCATATATTTT. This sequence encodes CASAEGTGGSGNTIYF.

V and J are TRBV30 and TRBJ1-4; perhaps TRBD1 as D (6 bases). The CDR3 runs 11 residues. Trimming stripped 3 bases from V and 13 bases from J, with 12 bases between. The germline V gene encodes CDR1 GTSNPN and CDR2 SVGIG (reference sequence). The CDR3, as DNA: TGTGCCTGGAGAGATAAACAGGGACTGTTTTTT. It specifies CAWRDKQGLFF.

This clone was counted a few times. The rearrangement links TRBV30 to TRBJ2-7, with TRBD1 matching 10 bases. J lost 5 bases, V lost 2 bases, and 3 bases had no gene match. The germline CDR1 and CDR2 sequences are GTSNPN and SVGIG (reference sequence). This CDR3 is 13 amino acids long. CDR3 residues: CAWSRDRGNEQYF. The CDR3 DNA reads TGTGCCTGGAGTCGGGACAGGGGCAACGAGCAGTACTTC.

Here the CDR3 reads CASSPPNGYEQYF. The CDR3 DNA follows: TGTGCCAGCTCACCACCGAACGGCTACGAGCAGTACTTC. The V and J genes are TRBV18 and TRBJ2-7; no reliable D call. With 0 bases removed from V and 3 bases from J, the gap between germline ends came to 6 bases. Germline-derived CDR1 and CDR2 are KGHSH and LQKENI. The CDR3 contains 13 residues.